Listed below are T cell receptor beta chains from one sample, sequenced in a study of T cell repertoires in ileal Crohn's disease. TCRdb keeps only in-frame clones here, not all; method: immunoSEQ multiplex PCR. The data show about 59,000 clones, with 85% to 90% seen just once and about 2% held by the top ten. The sequenced sample was ileal tissue. These receptors were collected from an adult with Crohn's disease. The CDR3 runs from the conserved cysteine through the conserved F or W. The D gene is left open where the match is weak. Part of the rows lack a size; the others show once, few, many or a class for expanded clones.

clone size: .; J gene: TRBJ2-7; V gene: TRBV5-4; D gene: .; CDR3 DNA: TGTGCCAGCAGCTCGTACAGGGAGACGAATTCCTACGAGCAGTACTTC; CDR3 protein: CASSSYRETNSYEQYF
clone size: .; J gene: TRBJ1-1; V gene: TRBV27; D gene: TRBD1; CDR3 DNA: TGTGCCAGCAGTTTTTTACAGGGGGGAACTGAAGCTTTCTTT; CDR3 protein: CASSFLQGGTEAFF
clone size: .; J gene: TRBJ2-2; V gene: TRBV9; D gene: .; CDR3 DNA: TGTGCCAGCAGCGTAACAGGGAACACCGGGGAGCTGTTTTTT; CDR3 protein: CASSVTGNTGELFF
clone size: .; J gene: TRBJ2-3; V gene: TRBV25-1; D gene: TRBD2; CDR3 DNA: TGTGCCAGCAGTGAATTATTAGCGGGAGGGACAGATACGCAGTATTTT; CDR3 protein: CASSELLAGGTDTQYF
clone size: once; J gene: TRBJ2-5; V gene: TRBV18; D gene: .; CDR3 DNA: TGTGCCAGCTCAAAAGACGGAGGCTTGGAGACCCAGTACTTC; CDR3 protein: CASSKDGGLETQYF
clone size: .; J gene: TRBJ1-4; V gene: TRBV6-1; D gene: TRBD1; CDR3 DNA: TGTGCCAGCCGATACACAGGGGGTTTTGAAAAACTGTTTTTT; CDR3 protein: CASRYTGGFEKLFF
clone size: .; J gene: TRBJ1-2; V gene: TRBV5-1; D gene: TRBD1; CDR3 DNA: TGCGCCAGCAGCTTGGGTGGGACAGATAATTATGGCTACACCTTC; CDR3 protein: CASSLGGTDNYGYTF
clone size: few; J gene: TRBJ2-7; V gene: TRBV10-3; D gene: .; CDR3 DNA: TGTGCCATCAGTGTGTTAACCGACAAAGGCGAGCAGTACTTC; CDR3 protein: CAISVLTDKGEQYF
clone size: .; J gene: TRBJ2-4; V gene: TRBV4-3; D gene: TRBD2; CDR3 DNA: TGCGCCAGCAGCCAAGAAGCACTAGCGGGAGGAGCGGTAGCCAAAAACATTCAGTACTTC; CDR3 protein: CASSQEALAGGAVAKNIQYF
clone size: once; J gene: TRBJ1-5; V gene: TRBV2; D gene: TRBD1; CDR3 DNA: TGTGCCAGCAGTCAGGGGACAGGCGATGGCAATCAGCCCCAGCATTTT; CDR3 protein: CASSQGTGDGNQPQHF